What follows are 32 T cell receptor beta chains derived from one specimen sequenced in a study of T cell responses to AZD1222 COVID-19 vaccine. Profiled with immunoSEQ multiplex PCR; TCRdb holds only in-frame clones, not every one. Of under 55,000 clones listed, under 90% are singletons. The sequencing here drew on peripheral blood, taken on day 0 of AZD1222 vaccination. These receptors all stem from an adult in good health.

The chain carries TRBV6-5 and TRBJ1-4, with unresolved D. V was pared by 6 bases and J by 0 bases, with 8 bases between. The CDR3 contains 14 residues. Germline V gene sequence: CDR1 MNHEY, CDR2 SVGAGI. DNA for the CDR3: TGTGCCAGCAGCGTAAGACCAACTAATGAAAAACTGTTTTTT. Its protein is CASSVRPTNEKLFF.

This clone was detected a few times. Germline is not matched at one junction end, which may reflect a read error. CDR3 sequence reads: CAWSISLERYF. The CDR3, as DNA: TGTGCCTGGAGTATCTCTCTCGAGCGGTACTTC. This chain joins TRBV30 and TRBJ2-7; D not resolved. CDR1 is GTSNPN, CDR2 SVGIG, per germline (reference sequence). The length of the CDR3 is 11 residues.

The chain employs TRBV19 and TRBJ1-5, with a weak D call TRBD1 (6 bases). V lost 4 bases and J lost 0, with 10 bases in between. Per the germline V gene, CDR1 is LNHDA and CDR2 is SQIVND (reference sequence). CDR3 length: 15 amino acids. The CDR3 here is CASSRDTDSNQPQHF. The CDR3 DNA reads as TGTGCCAGTAGTAGGGACACGGATAGCAATCAGCCCCAGCATTTT.

The rearrangement joins TRBV2 to TRBJ1-1; D ambiguous. V lost 9 bases, J lost 7 bases, and 21 bases lay in between. Germline V gene sequence: CDR1 SNHLY, CDR2 FYNNEI. CDR3 size: 14 residues. The CDR3 protein is CASLSRARSREAFF. The DNA for the CDR3 is TGTGCCAGTCTCAGCCGGGCGCGTTCTCGTGAAGCTTTCTTT.

CDR3: CASSLGQRGDGETQYF. CDR3 coding DNA: TGCGCCAGCAGCTTGGGGCAGCGGGGGGACGGAGAGACCCAGTACTTC. The rearrangement links TRBV5-1 to TRBJ2-5, with TRBD2 matching over 9 bases. This CDR3 comprises 16 residues. V gave up 0 bases and J gave up 4 bases; unmatched junction bases: 7. Germline V gene sequence: CDR1 SGHRS, CDR2 YFSETQ.

J is TRBJ2-1 and V is TRBV19; D is unresolved. The V gene's germline CDR1 is LNHDA and CDR2 SQIVND (reference sequence). This CDR3 is 13 amino acids long. Trimming left V 9 bases short and J 0 bases short, with 9 bases between. The CDR3 loop reads CASADGSYNEQFF. The DNA of the CDR3 is TGTGCCAGCGCGGACGGCTCCTACAATGAGCAGTTCTTC.

This chain links TRBV5-1 with TRBJ2-3; 9 bases map to TRBD2. The germline V gene encodes CDR1 SGHRS and CDR2 YFSETQ. The V and J ends lost 4 bases and 6 bases, in that order; junction bases with no gene match: 6. The CDR3 is 14 residues long. In DNA, the CDR3 is TGCGCCAGCAGCCCCCTAGCGGGGCAGGATACGCAGTATTTT. This gives the protein CASSPLAGQDTQYF.

The chain is built from TRBV11-2 and TRBJ2-7, with 8 bases fitting TRBD1. J was trimmed by 4 bases and V by 8 bases; bases with no gene match: 13. Germline V CDR1 and CDR2: SGHAT, FQNNGV. The CDR3 length is 15 residues. The DNA for the CDR3 is TGTGCCAGCCGAGACATCGGACAGGGATGGTACGAGCAGTACTTC. It is translated as CASRDIGQGWYEQYF. The complete variable domain, with remaining parts taken from reference TRBV11-2 and TRBJ2-7, reads EAGVAQSPRYKIIEKRQSVAFWCNPISGHATLYWYQQILGQGPKLLIQFQNNGVVDDSQLPKDRFSAERLKGVDSTLKIQPAKLEDSAVYLCASRDIGQGWYEQYFGPGTRLTVT.

The J gene is TRBJ1-2, the V gene TRBV7-2; perhaps TRBD1 as D (5 bases). This CDR3 is built from 15 residues. CDR1 is SGHTA, CDR2 FQGNSA, per germline. V was cut by 1 base and J by 4 bases, with 13 bases left in between. CDR3 amino acids: CASSLETGQFYGYTF. The CDR3 DNA follows: TGTGCCAGCAGCTTAGAAACGGGGCAGTTCTATGGCTACACCTTC.

This clone was counted a single time. The genes are TRBV5-4 and TRBJ2-3, with unresolved D. Germline CDR1 SGHNT, CDR2 YYREEE (reference sequence). V was pared by 4 bases and J by 0 bases, with 6 bases between. The CDR3 covers 13 residues. The CDR3 sequence: CASSESSTDTQYF. The CDR3, as DNA: TGTGCCAGCAGCGAAAGTAGCACAGATACGCAGTATTTT. Filled out from reference TRBV5-4 and TRBJ2-3, the complete variable domain reads ETGVTQSPTHLIKTRGQQVTLRCSSQSGHNTVSWYQQALGQGPQFIFQYYREEENGRGNFPPRFSGLQFPNYSSELNVNALELDDSALYLCASSESSTDTQYFGPGTRLTVL.

The chain links TRBV18 to TRBJ2-1; D possibly corresponds to TRBD2 (6 bases). Per the germline V gene, CDR1 is KGHSH and CDR2 is LQKENI. Trimming took 4 bases from V and 4 from J, leaving 14 bases between them. The CDR3 is 15 amino acids. DNA for the CDR3: TGTGCCAGCTCACTTCCGGGGAGGATATACAATGAGCAGTTCTTC. Translated: CASSLPGRIYNEQFF.

The V call is TRBV9, the J call TRBJ2-1; tentatively, D is TRBD2 (6 bases). The ends were cut back, 4 bases at V and 8 bases at J, with 13 bases in the middle. From germline, CDR1 is SGDLS and CDR2 YYNGEE. This CDR3 has 13 residues. CDR3 amino acids: CASSTKREDEQFF. The CDR3 DNA sequence: TGTGCCAGCAGCACCAAGAGGGAGGATGAGCAGTTCTTC.

J is TRBJ2-1 and V is TRBV27; 8 bases line up with TRBD2. Unmatched junction bases numbered 8, after V lost 9 bases and J lost 1 base. Germline V gives CDR1 MNHEY, CDR2 SMNVEV (reference sequence). CDR3 size: 15 residues. The CDR3 nucleotides read TGTGCCAGTCGCCGACTAGCGAGTTCCTACAATGAGCAGTTCTTC. This translates into CASRRLASSYNEQFF.

The rearrangement joins TRBV4-2 to TRBJ1-3; a weak D match, TRBD1 (6 bases). The CDR3 length is 17 residues. Trimming cost V 4 bases and J 0 bases, with 16 bases left between them. Germline V CDR1 and CDR2: LGHNA, YNFKEQ. The CDR3 region is CASSRLNGQPSGNTIYF. The CDR3 DNA sequence: TGTGCCAGCAGCCGATTAAATGGACAGCCCTCTGGAAACACCATATATTTT.

In its sample, this clone was seen a few times. CDR3 amino acids: CASSYLQGADTIYF. For the CDR3, the DNA is TGTGCCAGCAGTTACCTCCAGGGGGCGGACACCATATATTTT. The chain recombines TRBV6-5 with TRBJ1-3; 8 positions match TRBD1. The trim removed 2 bases at V and 8 bases at J, leaving 5 bases unmatched. CDR1 and CDR2 from the germline V gene are MNHEY and SVGAGI. This CDR3 spans 14 amino acids.

Concerning this clone itself: The sample carries other DNA sequences with the same CDR3. The chain carries TRBV27 and TRBJ1-1, with a possible D match to TRBD1 (5 bases). V gave up 3 bases and J gave up 1 base, with 6 bases separating them. Per germline, CDR1 MNHEY and CDR2 SMNVEV (reference sequence). This CDR3 is built from 13 residues. The CDR3 protein is CASSLGENTEAFF. The CDR3 DNA sequence: TGTGCCAGCAGTTTGGGGGAGAACACTGAAGCTTTCTTT.

This clone is medium-sized (0.01 to 0.1%) by share. The chain joins TRBV19 to TRBJ1-6, with D perhaps matching TRBD1 (5 bases). V was shortened by 6 bases and J by 9 bases, with 9 bases between the two germline ends. The germline gives CDR1 LNHDA, CDR2 SQIVND (reference sequence). The length of the CDR3 is 12 residues. The CDR3: CASSLGGSPLHF. The CDR3 DNA reads as TGTGCCAGTAGCCTGGGGGGTTCACCCCTCCACTTT. Looking up the rest from reference TRBV19 and TRBJ1-6 gives the full variable domain: DGGITQSPKYLFRKEGQNVTLSCEQNLNHDAMYWYRQDPGQGLRLIYYSQIVNDFQKGDIAEGYSVSREKKESFPLTVTSAQKNPTAFYLCASSLGGSPLHFGNGTRLTVT.

The rearrangement uses TRBV5-4 and TRBJ1-3, with D tentatively TRBD1 (5 bases). CDR3 length: 15 amino acids. The V gene lost 0 bases and the J gene lost 4 bases, with 11 bases spanning the gap. Germline V gene data show CDR1 as SGHNT and CDR2 as YYREEE (reference sequence). The CDR3 protein is CASSLDGGRGNTIYF. The CDR3 DNA reads TGTGCCAGCAGCTTGGACGGGGGAAGGGGAAACACCATATATTTT.

V gene TRBV6-5 combines with J gene TRBJ1-2, with D hard to call. From germline, CDR1 is MNHEY and CDR2 SVGAGI. The CDR3 spans 13 residues. The V end was cut by 5 bases, the J end by 8 bases, with 15 bases between. The DNA for the CDR3 is TGTGCCAGCAGTCCCCTTCTCGTGGGCGGCTACACCTTC. Protein: CASSPLLVGGYTF.

The V and J genes are TRBV4-2 and TRBJ2-5; 9 bases align to TRBD2. J gave up 0 bases and V 2 bases, and 4 bases lay outside the gene matches. The CDR3 consists of 16 residues. Germline V gene sequence: CDR1 LGHNA, CDR2 YNFKEQ. This CDR3 reads CASSQTGLADQETQYF. The CDR3 DNA sequence: TGTGCCAGCAGCCAAACGGGACTAGCAGACCAAGAGACCCAGTACTTC.

The chain employs TRBV7-2 and TRBJ1-3, with no clear D. The V end lost 6 bases, the J end lost 0 bases, and 15 bases lay between the germline ends. CDR1 SGHTA and CDR2 FQGNSA come from the germline V gene. The CDR3 covers 16 residues. In nucleotides, the CDR3 is TGTGCCAGCAGTCACCCGTGGGGTCCCTCTGGAAACACCATATATTTT. Its protein is CASSHPWGPSGNTIYF.

The J gene is TRBJ1-4, the V gene TRBV3-1 (or the pseudogene TRBV3-2); D is perhaps TRBD1 (5 bases). Germline values: CDR1 LGHDT, CDR2 YNNKEL (reference sequence). There are 15 residues in the CDR3. Trimming pared 0 bases from V and 8 bases from J, leaving 13 bases between. The chain's CDR3 is CASSQDGRSGEKLFF. In DNA form, the CDR3 reads TGTGCCAGCAGCCAAGATGGGCGTTCAGGGGAAAAACTGTTTTTT.

This clone was observed once. The gene calls are TRBV7-2 and TRBJ2-7; perhaps TRBD1 as D (6 bases). Trimming cost V 0 bases and J 9 bases, with 12 bases left between them. This CDR3 spans 13 amino acids. Germline loops: CDR1 SGHTA, CDR2 FQGNSA. The CDR3 DNA is TGTGCCAGCAGCTTAGCCCGAGAGACAGGGCAGTACTTC. The encoded protein is CASSLARETGQYF.

The chain carries TRBV4-2 and TRBJ1-4; no reliable D call. V shed 4 bases and J shed 7 bases, with 34 bases lying between them. CDR1 and CDR2 (germline): LGHNA, YNFKEQ. This CDR3 is built from 21 residues. The CDR3 reads CASSPLKGLNRERARGEKLFF. For the CDR3, the DNA is TGTGCCAGCAGCCCCCTGAAGGGATTGAATCGAGAGAGGGCGCGGGGTGAAAAACTGTTTTTT.

The V call is TRBV11-2, the J call TRBJ2-7, with 11 bases lining up with TRBD2. The CDR3 sequence is 14 residues long. Unmatched junction bases numbered 4, after V lost 3 bases and J lost 6 bases. The germline gives CDR1 SGHAT, CDR2 FQNNGV. The CDR3 is CASSFTGLAGEQYF. CDR3 in DNA: TGTGCCAGCAGCTTCACCGGACTAGCGGGCGAGCAGTACTTC.

The chain is built from TRBV29-1 and TRBJ2-4; D remains unclear. With 7 bases removed from V and 6 bases from J, the gap between germline ends came to 10 bases. Germline V CDR1 and CDR2: SQVTM, ANQGSEA. The CDR3 covers 11 residues. The CDR3 loop reads CSGQNGNIQYF. Written as DNA, the CDR3 is TGCAGCGGCCAGAATGGAAACATTCAGTACTTC.

The chain links TRBV30 to TRBJ1-2; the D is unclear. This CDR3 is built from 12 residues. Trimming pared 4 bases from V and 5 bases from J, leaving 11 bases between. Per germline, CDR1 GTSNPN and CDR2 SVGIG (reference sequence). CDR3 sequence reads: CAWMVRGYGYTF. The CDR3 DNA sequence: TGTGCCTGGATGGTTCGCGGGTATGGCTACACCTTC.

The CDR3 reads CASSEIVSGTADTQYF. The DNA of the CDR3 is TGTGCCAGCAGTGAGATTGTAAGCGGGACCGCCGATACGCAGTATTTT. The chain is built from TRBV6-1 and TRBJ2-3, with 7 bases identical to TRBD2. CDR3 length equals 16 residues. Germline CDR1 is MNHNS and CDR2 is SASEGT. V was pared by 3 bases and J by 6 bases, with 12 bases of the junction left unmatched.

The chain has TRBV4-3 and TRBJ1-4; 9 bases are shared with TRBD1. Trimming cost V 1 base and J 5 bases; bases outside gene matches: 5. The CDR3 spans 16 residues. Looked up from germline, CDR1 is LGHNA and CDR2 is YSLEER. This chain's CDR3 is CASSQGTGAGNEKLFF. The CDR3 DNA reads as TGCGCCAGCAGCCAAGGGACAGGGGCGGGGAATGAAAAACTGTTTTTT.

The chain recombines TRBV27 with TRBJ2-5; D unresolved. The CDR3 loop spans 13 amino acids. Deletions cut 6 bases from V and 5 bases from J, with 13 bases between. Germline V CDR1 and CDR2: MNHEY, SMNVEV (reference sequence). The CDR3 here is CASSSREGETQYF. The CDR3 nucleotides are TGTGCCAGCAGCTCCCGAGAAGGGGAGACCCAGTACTTC.

V usage is TRBV5-1 and J usage is TRBJ1-1; D ambiguous. Germline CDR1 and CDR2: SGHRS and YFSETQ. CDR3 length: 14 amino acids. Trimming removed 5 bases at V and 4 bases at J, with 15 bases between. The CDR3 sequence is CASRTETIVTEAFF. The CDR3 region has the DNA TGCGCCAGCAGGACGGAGACCATTGTCACTGAAGCTTTCTTT.

This chain links TRBV24-1 with TRBJ1-2; no clear D gene. Germline lookup yields CDR1 KGHDR and CDR2 SFDVKD. The CDR3 is 13 amino acids. The ends were cut back, 5 bases at V and 8 bases at J, with 14 bases in the middle. CDR3 protein: CATSGEGFRGYTF. CDR3 nucleotides: TGTGCCACCAGTGGGGAGGGCTTCAGAGGCTACACCTTC.